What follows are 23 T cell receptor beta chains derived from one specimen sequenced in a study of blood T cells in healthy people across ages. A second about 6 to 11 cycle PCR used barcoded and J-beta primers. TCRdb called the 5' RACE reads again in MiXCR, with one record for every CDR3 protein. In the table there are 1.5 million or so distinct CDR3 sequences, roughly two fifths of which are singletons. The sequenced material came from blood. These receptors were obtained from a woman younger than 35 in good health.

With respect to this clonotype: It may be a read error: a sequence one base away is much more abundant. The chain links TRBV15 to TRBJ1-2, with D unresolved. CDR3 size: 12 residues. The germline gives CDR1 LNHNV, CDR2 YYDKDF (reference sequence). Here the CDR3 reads CPWRWRNYGYTF. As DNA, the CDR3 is TGCCCATGGAGGTGGAGGAACTATGGCTACACCTTC.

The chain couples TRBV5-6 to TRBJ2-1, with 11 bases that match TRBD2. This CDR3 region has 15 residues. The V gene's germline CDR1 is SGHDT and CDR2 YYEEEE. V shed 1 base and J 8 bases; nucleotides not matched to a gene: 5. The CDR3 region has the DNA TGTGCCAGCAGCTTGTCCCTAGCGGGGGGCGATGAGCAGTTCTTC. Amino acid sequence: CASSLSLAGGDEQFF.

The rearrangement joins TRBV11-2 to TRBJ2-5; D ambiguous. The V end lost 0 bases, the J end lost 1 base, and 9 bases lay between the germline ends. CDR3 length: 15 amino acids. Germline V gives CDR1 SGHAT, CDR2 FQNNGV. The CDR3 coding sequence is TGTGCCAGCAGCTTAGATTGGTCCCGCCAAGAGACCCAGTACTTC. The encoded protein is CASSLDWSRQETQYF.

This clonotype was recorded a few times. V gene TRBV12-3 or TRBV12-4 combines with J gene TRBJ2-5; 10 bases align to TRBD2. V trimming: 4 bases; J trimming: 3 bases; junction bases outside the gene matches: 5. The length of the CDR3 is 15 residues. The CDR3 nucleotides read TGTGCCAGCAGTTCACGGACTAGCGGAGAAGAGACCCAGTACTTC. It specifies CASSSRTSGEETQYF.

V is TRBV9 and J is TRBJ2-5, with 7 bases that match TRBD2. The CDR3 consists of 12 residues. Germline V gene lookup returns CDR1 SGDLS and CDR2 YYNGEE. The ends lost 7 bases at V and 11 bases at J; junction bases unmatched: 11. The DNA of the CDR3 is TGTGCCAGCGGGACTACGCATGATGAGCAGTACTTC. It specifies CASGTTHDEQYF.

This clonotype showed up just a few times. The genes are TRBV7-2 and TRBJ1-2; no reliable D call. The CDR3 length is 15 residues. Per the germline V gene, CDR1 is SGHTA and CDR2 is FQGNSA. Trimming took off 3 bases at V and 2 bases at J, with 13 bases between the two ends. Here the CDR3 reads CASSFFSVGNYGYTF. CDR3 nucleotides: TGTGCCAGCAGCTTCTTCTCAGTGGGGAACTATGGCTACACCTTC.

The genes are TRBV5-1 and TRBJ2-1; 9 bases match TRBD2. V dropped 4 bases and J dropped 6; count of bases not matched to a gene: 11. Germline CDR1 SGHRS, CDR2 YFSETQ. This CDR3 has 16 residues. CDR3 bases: TGCGCCAGCAGCCGTCTACCTAGCGGGAATGTCAATGAGCAGTTCTTC. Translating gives CASSRLPSGNVNEQFF.

The CDR3 nucleotides are TGCAGCGCCATCGAAGGGGATAGCAATCAGCCCCAGCATTTT. Protein: CSAIEGDSNQPQHF. The chain uses TRBV29-1 and TRBJ1-5, with TRBD1 as a possible D gene (5 bases). Germline loops: CDR1 SQVTM, CDR2 ANQGSEA. Trimming stripped 7 bases from V and 0 bases from J, with 13 bases between. The CDR3 consists of 14 residues.

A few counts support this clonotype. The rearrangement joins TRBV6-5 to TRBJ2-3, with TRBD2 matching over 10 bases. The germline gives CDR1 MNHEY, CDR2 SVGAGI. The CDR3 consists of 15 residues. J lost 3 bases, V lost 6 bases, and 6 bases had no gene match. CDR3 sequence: CASSELAGVTDTQYF. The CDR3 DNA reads TGTGCCAGCAGCGAGCTAGCGGGAGTGACAGATACGCAGTATTTT.

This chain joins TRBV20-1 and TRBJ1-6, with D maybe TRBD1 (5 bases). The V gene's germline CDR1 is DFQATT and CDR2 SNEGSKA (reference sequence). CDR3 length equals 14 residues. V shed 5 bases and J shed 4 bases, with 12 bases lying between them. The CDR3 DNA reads TGCAGTGCTCCGGGACGGCAATATAATTCACCCCTCCACTTT. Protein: CSAPGRQYNSPLHF.

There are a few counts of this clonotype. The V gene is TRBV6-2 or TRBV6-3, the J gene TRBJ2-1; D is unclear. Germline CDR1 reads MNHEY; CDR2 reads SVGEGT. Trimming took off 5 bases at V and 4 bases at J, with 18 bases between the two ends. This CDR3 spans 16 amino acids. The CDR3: CASSHPYPWGYNEQFF. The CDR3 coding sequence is TGTGCCAGCAGTCACCCGTACCCTTGGGGATACAATGAGCAGTTCTTC.

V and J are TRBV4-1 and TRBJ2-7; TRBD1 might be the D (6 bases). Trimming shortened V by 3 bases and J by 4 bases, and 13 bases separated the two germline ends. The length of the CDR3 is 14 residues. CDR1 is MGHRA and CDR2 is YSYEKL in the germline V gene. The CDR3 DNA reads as TGCGCCAGCAGCCATGAAACAGGGTCGTACGAGCAGTACTTC. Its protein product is CASSHETGSYEQYF.

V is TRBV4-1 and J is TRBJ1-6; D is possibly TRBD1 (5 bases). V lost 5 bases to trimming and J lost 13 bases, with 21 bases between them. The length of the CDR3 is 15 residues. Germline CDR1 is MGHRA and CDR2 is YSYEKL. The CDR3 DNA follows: TGCGCCAGCAGCTCACGGGGGATTCTGGGTTCGCCCCTCCACTTT. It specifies CASSSRGILGSPLHF.

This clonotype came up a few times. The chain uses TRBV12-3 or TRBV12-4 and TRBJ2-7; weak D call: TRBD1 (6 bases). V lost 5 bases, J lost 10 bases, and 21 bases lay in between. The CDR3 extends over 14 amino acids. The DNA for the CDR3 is TGTGCCAGCAGTGCCTCCGGGACAACTGGGGCCCAGTACTTC. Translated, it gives CASSASGTTGAQYF.

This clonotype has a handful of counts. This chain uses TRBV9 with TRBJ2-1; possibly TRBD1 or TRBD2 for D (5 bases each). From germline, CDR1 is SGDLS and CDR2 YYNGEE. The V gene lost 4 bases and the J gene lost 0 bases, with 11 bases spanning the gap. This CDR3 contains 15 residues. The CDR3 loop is CASSRDGSSYNEQFF. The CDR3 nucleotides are TGTGCCAGCAGCAGGGACGGTAGCTCCTACAATGAGCAGTTCTTC.

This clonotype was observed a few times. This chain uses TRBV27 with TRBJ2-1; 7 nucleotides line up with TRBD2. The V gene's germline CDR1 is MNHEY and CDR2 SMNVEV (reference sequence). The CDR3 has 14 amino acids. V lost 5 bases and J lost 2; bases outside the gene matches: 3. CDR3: CASSVRGAYNEQFF. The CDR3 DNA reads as TGTGCCAGCAGTGTTCGGGGGGCCTACAATGAGCAGTTCTTC.

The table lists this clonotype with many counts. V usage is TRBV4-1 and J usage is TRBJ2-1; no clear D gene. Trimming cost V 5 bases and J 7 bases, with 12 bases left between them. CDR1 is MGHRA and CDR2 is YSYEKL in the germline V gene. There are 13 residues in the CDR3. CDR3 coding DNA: TGCGCCAGCAGCTTCGGGCCGAGTAATGAGCAGTTCTTC. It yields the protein CASSFGPSNEQFF.

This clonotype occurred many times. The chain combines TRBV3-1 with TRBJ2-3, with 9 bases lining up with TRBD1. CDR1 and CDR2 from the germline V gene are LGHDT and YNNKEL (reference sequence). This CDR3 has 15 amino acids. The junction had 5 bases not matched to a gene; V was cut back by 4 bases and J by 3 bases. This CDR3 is CASSPGTGFTDTQYF. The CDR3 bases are TGTGCCAGCAGCCCCGGGACAGGGTTTACAGATACGCAGTATTTT.

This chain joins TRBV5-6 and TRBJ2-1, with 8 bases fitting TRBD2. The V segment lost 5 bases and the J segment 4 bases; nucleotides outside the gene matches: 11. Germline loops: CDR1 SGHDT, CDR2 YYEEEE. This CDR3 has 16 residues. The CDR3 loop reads CASSQLLAGGYNEQFF. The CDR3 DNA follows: TGTGCCAGCAGTCAACTGTTGGCGGGGGGATACAATGAGCAGTTCTTC.

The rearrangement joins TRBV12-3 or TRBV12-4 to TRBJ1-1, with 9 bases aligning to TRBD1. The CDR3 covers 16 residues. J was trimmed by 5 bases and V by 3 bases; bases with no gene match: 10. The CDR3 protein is CASSFFGQGRPTEAFF. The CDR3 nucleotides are TGTGCCAGCAGTTTCTTCGGACAGGGGAGGCCAACTGAAGCTTTCTTT.

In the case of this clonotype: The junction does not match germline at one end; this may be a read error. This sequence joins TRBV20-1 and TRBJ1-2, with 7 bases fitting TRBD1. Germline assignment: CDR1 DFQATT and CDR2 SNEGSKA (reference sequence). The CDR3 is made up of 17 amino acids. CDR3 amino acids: CGARSRASGGMDYGYTF. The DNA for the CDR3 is TGCGGTGCTAGATCCCGCGCTTCAGGGGGAATGGACTATGGCTACACCTTC.

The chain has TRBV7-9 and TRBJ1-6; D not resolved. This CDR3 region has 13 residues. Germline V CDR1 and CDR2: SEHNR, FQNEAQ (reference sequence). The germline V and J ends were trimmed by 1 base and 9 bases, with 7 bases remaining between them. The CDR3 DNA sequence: TGTGCCAGCAGCTTAGAGCCAGTTTCACCCCTCCACTTT. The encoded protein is CASSLEPVSPLHF.

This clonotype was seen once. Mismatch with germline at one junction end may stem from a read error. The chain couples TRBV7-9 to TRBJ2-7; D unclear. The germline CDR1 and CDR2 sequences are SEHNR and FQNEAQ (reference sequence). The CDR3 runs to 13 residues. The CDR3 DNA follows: TGTGCCGGCAGCTCCCTAAAGAGCTACGAGCAGTACTTC. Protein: CAGSSLKSYEQYF.